This T cell receptor beta chain was identified during a study of cytomegalovirus exposure and HLA in healthy donors. Study-wide results and limits: Most TCR beta V segments were productive about 90% or about 30% of the time in an earlier analysis. Donor immune exposure was known only as CMV serostatus.

In the PCR, 60 Vbeta and 13 Jbeta primers were used. Clones were sequenced by immunoSEQ multiplex PCR, and TCRdb holds only the in-frame ones, with some missing. The table shows around 100,000 clones, with about four fifths occurring only once. Comments on this clone: Its antigen is currently unknown.

Trimming cost V 7 bases and J 2 bases, with 15 bases left between them. This CDR3 is 14 amino acids long. Germline assignment: CDR1 SGDLS and CDR2 YYNGEE. V gene TRBV9 combines with J gene TRBJ1-2; possibly TRBD1 for D (6 bases). The receptor comes from a female donor in good health and CMV-seropositive. The sample was PBMCs. CDR3 loop: CASSPLDRNYGYTF. In DNA form, the CDR3 reads TGTGCCAGCTCACCTTTAGACAGGAACTATGGCTACACCTTC.